The 27 T cell receptor beta chains given below trace back to one sample, sequenced in a study of spatial heterogeneity in lung cancer. Time point: sample taken at primary tumor resection. Unsorted whole RNA of tumor, nontumor lung or frozen PBMC was sequenced. TCRdb reprocessed the 5' RACE reads with MiXCR, giving one entry per CDR3 protein. The sample shows roughly 40,000 distinct CDR3 sequences, roughly 7% of them seen only once. The source was PBMCs, collected at surgery. These receptors originate from a female donor with early-stage non-small cell lung cancer.

V gene TRBV12-3 or TRBV12-4 combines with J gene TRBJ1-4; tentative D call: TRBD1 (5 bases). The CDR3 is 13 amino acids. Trimming took 3 bases from V and 7 from J, leaving 9 bases between them. Written as DNA, the CDR3 is TGTGCCAGCAGTTTTTCCCAGGGTGAAAAACTGTTTTTT. It translates to CASSFSQGEKLFF.

The sample holds a few counts of this clonotype. The chain carries TRBV28 and TRBJ1-2, with 9 nucleotides matching TRBD1. There are 18 residues in the CDR3. V gave up 4 bases and J gave up 9 bases; unmatched junction bases: 21. Germline V gives CDR1 MDHEN, CDR2 SYDVKM. Written as DNA, the CDR3 is TGTGCCAGCAGTTCAGTCCCGGGACAGGGTCGGCCTTCCATTCGCTACACCTTC. As protein: CASSSVPGQGRPSIRYTF.

The chain uses TRBV20-1 and TRBJ1-1; D may be TRBD1 (5 bases). V was pared by 6 bases and J by 5 bases, with 19 bases between. The CDR3 runs 14 residues. Germline V gene lookup returns CDR1 DFQATT and CDR2 SNEGSKA (reference sequence). Here the CDR3 DNA reads TGCAGTGCGACCGGGACCGGGGACGGGACTGAAGCTTTCTTT. Translated: CSATGTGDGTEAFF.

This clonotype was picked up a small number of times. This rearrangement joins TRBV6-5 to TRBJ1-5; 9 bases line up with TRBD1. This CDR3 region has 15 residues. Germline V gene sequence: CDR1 MNHEY, CDR2 SVGAGI. V lost 4 bases, J lost 4 bases, and 5 bases stayed unmatched. CDR3 amino acids: CASSLGTGINQPQHF. The CDR3 nucleotides are TGTGCCAGCAGTTTAGGGACAGGGATTAATCAGCCCCAGCATTTT.

This clonotype was seen ten or more times. The V call is TRBV3-1, the J call TRBJ2-6; D is uncertain. Trimming took 6 bases from V and 0 from J, leaving 6 bases between them. CDR1 is LGHDT and CDR2 is YNNKEL in the germline V gene (reference sequence). CDR3 length: 14 amino acids. CDR3 loop: CASSYYSGANVLTF. The CDR3 DNA sequence: TGTGCCAGCAGTTACTACTCTGGGGCCAACGTCCTGACTTTC.

This clonotype was seen many times. J is TRBJ1-5 and V is TRBV12-3 or TRBV12-4; TRBD1 matches at 9 bases. V was pared by 7 bases and J by 3 bases, with 4 bases of the junction left unmatched. This CDR3 has 14 residues. The CDR3 DNA sequence: TGTGCCAGCATGGGGACAGGGAACAATCAGCCCCAGCATTTT. It is translated as CASMGTGNNQPQHF.

This clonotype was found many times. The V call is TRBV28, the J call TRBJ2-7, with 7 nucleotides matching TRBD2. The trim removed 8 bases at V and 2 bases at J, leaving 3 bases unmatched. The length of the CDR3 is 12 residues. The germline V gene has CDR1 MDHEN and CDR2 SYDVKM. DNA for the CDR3: TGTGCCAGCCGGGGGACTACCTACGAGCAGTACTTC. Residues: CASRGTTYEQYF.

The genes are TRBV18 and TRBJ2-1; D gene ambiguous. The CDR3 is 13 residues long. V lost 3 bases, J lost 14 bases, and 17 bases lay in between. Germline values: CDR1 KGHSH, CDR2 LQKENI. CDR3 sequence (DNA): TGTGCCAGCTCACCTGCTACGAAACCCGGAGAGTTCTTC. It codes for CASSPATKPGEFF.

This clonotype was found many times. The chain joins TRBV14 to TRBJ1-3, with D hard to call. V lost 5 bases to trimming and J lost 3 bases, with 14 bases between them. The CDR3 is 15 amino acids. CDR1 SGHDN and CDR2 FVKESK come from the germline V gene. The CDR3 sequence: CASSKTTAFGNTIYF. DNA for the CDR3: TGTGCCAGCAGCAAAACTACGGCATTTGGAAACACCATATATTTT.

This clonotype was seen more than once but under ten times. This chain connects TRBV5-6 to TRBJ2-7; tentatively, D is TRBD1 (6 bases). The germline gives CDR1 SGHDT, CDR2 YYEEEE. CDR3 length equals 14 residues. Trimming stripped 2 bases from V and 3 bases from J, with 12 bases between. CDR3 loop: CASSFTDSVYEQYF. The CDR3 coding sequence is TGTGCCAGCAGCTTTACGGACAGCGTCTACGAGCAGTACTTC.

This clonotype has more than one count but fewer than ten. This rearrangement joins TRBV29-1 to TRBJ1-1; D uncertain. This CDR3 spans 12 amino acids. Germline V CDR1 and CDR2: SQVTM, ANQGSEA. V gave up 4 bases and J gave up 8 bases, with 14 bases separating them. DNA of the CDR3: TGCAGCGTTGGGGATACTCGGATCGAAGCTTTCTTT. Translation gives CSVGDTRIEAFF.

This clonotype was detected only a few times. This chain uses TRBV14 with TRBJ2-7; 9 positions match TRBD2. The CDR3 sequence is 23 residues long. The trim removed 3 bases at V and 3 bases at J, leaving 30 bases unmatched. Germline loops: CDR1 SGHDN, CDR2 FVKESK. As DNA, the CDR3 is TGTGCCAGCAGCCATCACCCTTGGCAGACTCCGGCGTCTAGCGGGGTATTACTCTACGAGCAGTACTTC. Its translation: CASSHHPWQTPASSGVLLYEQYF.

This clonotype has at least ten counts. This sequence joins TRBV7-9 and TRBJ1-1; D call uncertain. CDR1 is SEHNR, CDR2 FQNEAQ, per germline (reference sequence). Trimming left V 3 bases short and J 7 bases short, with 6 bases between. CDR3 length: 11 amino acids. CDR3 in DNA: TGTGCCAGCAGCTTCTCAGGTGAAGCTTTCTTT. It specifies CASSFSGEAFF. Looking up the rest from reference TRBV7-9 and TRBJ1-1 gives the full variable domain: DTGVSQNPRHKITKRGQNVTFRCDPISEHNRLYWYRQTLGQGPEFLTYFQNEAQLEKSRLLSDRFSAERPKGSFSTLEIQRTEQGDSAMYLCASSFSGEAFFGQGTRLTVV.

This clonotype occurred a few times. The junction shows a germline mismatch at one end, possibly a read error. This sequence joins TRBV7-2 and TRBJ1-1; D remains unclear. Germline loops: CDR1 SGHTA, CDR2 FQGNSA. The CDR3 runs to 14 residues. The CDR3 sequence is CAGSFLGSTAEAFF. Here the CDR3 DNA reads TGTGCCGGCAGCTTTCTGGGCAGTACGGCTGAAGCTTTCTTT.

This chain connects TRBV28 to TRBJ2-6, with D unresolved. V was clipped by 2 bases and J by 4 bases, with 6 bases between them. Per germline, CDR1 MDHEN and CDR2 SYDVKM. The CDR3 loop spans 14 amino acids. The CDR3, as DNA: TGTGCCAGCAGTTTAGCCCCCGGGGCCAACGTCCTGACTTTC. Translated, it gives CASSLAPGANVLTF.

The sample holds a few counts of this clonotype. This chain links TRBV5-1 with TRBJ1-2; D possibly corresponds to TRBD1 (5 bases). This CDR3 region has 14 residues. Trimming removed 4 bases from V and 7 bases from J, with 17 bases in between. Germline V gives CDR1 SGHRS, CDR2 YFSETQ. The CDR3, as DNA: TGCGCCAGCAGCCGAAGGGACGGCCCCAGTGGCTACACCTTC. This codes for CASSRRDGPSGYTF. The complete variable domain, with remaining parts taken from reference TRBV5-1 and TRBJ1-2, reads KAGVTQTPRYLIKTRGQQVTLSCSPISGHRSVSWYQQTPGQGLQFLFEYFSETQRNKGNFPGRFSGRQFSNSRSEMNVSTLELGDSALYLCASSRRDGPSGYTFGSGTRLTVV.

This clonotype has a count of ten or more. The chain combines TRBV28 with TRBJ2-4; TRBD1 agrees at 9 bases. The CDR3 has 16 residues. The ends lost 6 bases at V and 7 bases at J; junction bases unmatched: 13. CDR1 is MDHEN, CDR2 SYDVKM, per germline. CDR3 nucleotides: TGTGCCAGCAGGCGACAGGGGGGTATGGGATGGAACATTCAGTACTTC. It yields the protein CASRRQGGMGWNIQYF.

This clonotype was observed a handful of times. The chain has TRBV28 and TRBJ2-5, with D possibly matching TRBD2 (5 bases). V was pared by 2 bases and J by 5 bases, with 27 bases between. Germline V lookup: CDR1 MDHEN, CDR2 SYDVKM. The CDR3 extends over 19 amino acids. The CDR3 DNA is TGTGCCAGCAGTTTAAGGAGGAAGCTCACGCCGATGGTATCCGAGACCCAGTACTTC. This sequence encodes CASSLRRKLTPMVSETQYF.

This clonotype has a handful of counts. The chain is built from TRBV29-1 and TRBJ1-2; possibly TRBD1 for D (6 bases). Germline CDR1 reads SQVTM; CDR2 reads ANQGSEA. CDR3 length equals 13 residues. Trimming shortened V by 3 bases and J by 5 bases, and 13 bases separated the two germline ends. As DNA, the CDR3 is TGCAGCGTTGACTCCGGGACAAGATATGGCTACACCTTC. This codes for CSVDSGTRYGYTF.

This clonotype showed up many times. The V and J genes are TRBV20-1 and TRBJ2-4; 7 bases align to TRBD1. The trim removed 2 bases at V and 3 bases at J, leaving 4 bases unmatched. CDR3 length equals 14 residues. Germline CDR1 is DFQATT and CDR2 is SNEGSKA (reference sequence). The CDR3 DNA sequence: TGCAGTGCTAGAATAACAGGGGACAAAAACATTCAGTACTTC. Residues: CSARITGDKNIQYF.

The rearrangement links TRBV15 to TRBJ1-1, with D tentatively TRBD1 (6 bases). Trimming cost V 3 bases and J 5 bases, with 16 bases left between them. The CDR3 consists of 15 residues. Per germline, CDR1 LNHNV and CDR2 YYDKDF (reference sequence). The CDR3 loop is CATSRYSGAGTEAFF. The CDR3 region has the DNA TGTGCCACCAGCAGGTATTCAGGGGCCGGAACTGAAGCTTTCTTT.

This clonotype was counted a few times. The CDR3 bases are TGTGCCACCAGCAGAGATTGGGTTGGGGCCGAAGCTTTCTTT. Protein sequence: CATSRDWVGAEAFF. This sequence joins TRBV15 and TRBJ1-1, with D possibly matching TRBD1 (5 bases). Trimming shortened V by 0 bases and J by 8 bases, and 13 bases separated the two germline ends. CDR3 length equals 14 residues. Germline CDR1 is LNHNV and CDR2 is YYDKDF (reference sequence). Based on the CDR3 plus reference TRBV15 and TRBJ1-1, the full variable domain is DAMVIQNPRYQVTQFGKPVTLSCSQTLNHNVMYWYQQKSSQAPKLLFHYYDKDFNNEADTPDNFQSRRPNTSFCFLDIRSPGLGDTAMYLCATSRDWVGAEAFFGQGTRLTVV.

This clonotype was counted many times. This chain joins TRBV9 and TRBJ2-1, with 9 bases identical to TRBD2. Germline CDR1 SGDLS, CDR2 YYNGEE. J gave up 9 bases and V 0 bases, and 7 bases lay outside the gene matches. This CDR3 has 15 amino acids. In DNA form, the CDR3 reads TGTGCCAGCAGCGTAGCCAGCGGGGGGATCGGTGAGCAGTTCTTC. Protein: CASSVASGGIGEQFF.

The table lists this clonotype with a count of one. The V and J genes are TRBV2 and TRBJ1-1; D gene uncertain. V lost 8 bases, J lost 2 bases, and 12 bases lay in between. Germline V gives CDR1 SNHLY, CDR2 FYNNEI. This CDR3 is built from 13 residues. The CDR3 region has the DNA TGTGCCAGCGGAGAGGACGTTAACACTGAAGCTTTCTTT. Residues: CASGEDVNTEAFF.

The chain carries TRBV7-3 and TRBJ1-1, with D possibly being TRBD1 (5 bases). The CDR3 runs to 14 residues. The germline V gene has CDR1 SGHTA and CDR2 FQGTGA. Between the trimmed V and J ends, which lost 3 bases and 4 bases, there was a span of 12 bases. The CDR3 here is CASSLGQGLTEAFF. CDR3 in DNA: TGTGCCAGCAGCTTGGGGCAGGGTCTCACTGAAGCTTTCTTT.

The table lists this clonotype with many counts. This chain uses TRBV7-3 with TRBJ2-3; D possibly uses TRBD1 or TRBD2 (5 bases each). Germline values: CDR1 SGHTA, CDR2 FQGTGA. The CDR3 loop spans 15 amino acids. Trimming removed 0 bases from V and 3 bases from J, with 10 bases in between. CDR3 sequence (DNA): TGTGCCAGCAGCTTAACGGGGGTGGAGACAGATACGCAGTATTTT. Its translation: CASSLTGVETDTQYF.

As for this clonotype: A read error is possible here, since a much larger clone lies one base away. The DNA for the CDR3 is TGTGCCTGCAGCTTCTTACGGGGGACAGATACGCAGTATTTT. Its translation is CACSFLRGTDTQYF. The V gene is TRBV5-4, the J gene TRBJ2-3; perhaps TRBD2 as D (6 bases). CDR3 length: 14 residues. Germline V gene data show CDR1 as SGHNT and CDR2 as YYREEE (reference sequence).